The 9 T cell receptor beta chains below all came from one sample that was sequenced in a study of molecular identifiers for immune sequencing clone quantification. TCRdb used MiXCR to reprocess the PCR reads, holding one entry per CDR3 protein. The sample includes nearly 55,000 distinct CDR3 sequences, just over 35% of them seen just once. The sample consisted of naive CD8+ T cells from blood, with Jurkat cell RNA spiked in. Subset given: FACS-sorted CD8+CD4-CCR7+CD45RA+ naive T cells. The receptors come from a human donor in good health. Some libraries in this study had Jurkat cell RNA spiked in.

The sample holds a few counts of this clonotype. The gene calls are TRBV27 and TRBJ2-7; 9 bases are a match to TRBD1. J lost 1 base, V lost 3 bases, and 4 bases had no gene match. From germline, CDR1 is MNHEY and CDR2 SMNVEV (reference sequence). This CDR3 spans 15 amino acids. DNA for the CDR3: TGTGCCAGCAGTTTGGGAGGACAGGGGTCCTACGAGCAGTACTTC. Protein sequence: CASSLGGQGSYEQYF.

Comment on this clonotype: At one boundary the junction diverges from the germline segment, which might be a read error. J is TRBJ2-7 and V is TRBV7-3; possible D gene TRBD1, 5 bases. Germline V gene lookup returns CDR1 SGHTA and CDR2 FQGTGA. The CDR3 length is 14 residues. DNA of the CDR3: TGTGCCAGCAGCTTATTTCCAGGGTCCTACGGGCAGTACTTC. The encoded protein is CASSLFPGSYGQYF.

Notes on this clonotype: This may arise from a read error, as a much more abundant clone is one base away. The J gene is TRBJ2-2, the V gene TRBV5-6, with TRBD2 matching 14 bases. Germline loops: CDR1 SGHDT, CDR2 YYEEEE. The CDR3 extends over 14 amino acids. The CDR3 is CTSSTGLAGGRLFF. CDR3 nucleotide sequence: TGTACCAGCAGCACCGGACTAGCGGGAGGCCGGTTGTTTTTT. Based on the CDR3 plus reference TRBV5-6 and TRBJ2-2, the full variable domain is DAGVTQSPTHLIKTRGQQVTLRCSPKSGHDTVSWYQQALGQGPQFIFQYYEEEERQRGNFPDRFSGHQFPNYSSELNVNALLLGDSALYLCTSSTGLAGGRLFFGEGSRLTVL.

The chain combines TRBV21-1 with TRBJ2-1; the D call in the table, TRBD2, was not verified against the DNA. TRBV21-1 is deemed a pseudogene. This CDR3 spans 12 amino acids. In DNA, the CDR3 is TGTGCCAGCAGCGGTCGGACTATTGAGCAGTTCTTC. Protein product: CASSGRTIEQFF.

The chain uses TRBV20-1 and TRBJ2-7; maybe TRBD2 (6 bases). CDR1 DFQATT and CDR2 SNEGSKA come from the germline V gene (reference sequence). V shed 4 bases and J shed 2 bases, with 21 bases lying between them. The CDR3 extends over 16 amino acids. The CDR3 region is CSATGLTNKKTYEQYF. CDR3 coding DNA: TGCAGTGCTACGGGACTTACCAACAAAAAGACCTACGAGCAGTACTTC.

Worth noting for this clonotype: An end of the junction does not agree with germline; a read error may underlie this. The chain combines TRBV27 with TRBJ2-3; 7 bases agree with TRBD2. The CDR3 sequence is 15 residues long. Germline V CDR1 and CDR2: MNHEY, SMNVEV (reference sequence). CDR3 protein: CASRRGRPSTDTQNF. CDR3 nucleotide sequence: TGTGCCAGCAGGCGGGGGAGGCCTAGCACAGATACGCAGAATTTT.

The chain has TRBV13 and TRBJ1-2; no firm D call. The germline V and J ends were trimmed by 1 base and 5 bases, with 14 bases remaining between them. Germline CDR1 PRHDT, CDR2 FYEKMQ (reference sequence). The length of the CDR3 is 15 residues. The CDR3 here is CASSLEEGGRYGYTF. The CDR3 coding sequence is TGTGCCAGCAGCTTAGAAGAGGGCGGGAGGTATGGCTACACCTTC.

This clonotype is a singleton in its sample. A much larger clone lies a single base off, so this may be a read error. The V and J genes are TRBV7-2 and TRBJ2-3; 8 bases are shared with TRBD1. Germline V lookup: CDR1 SGHTA, CDR2 FQGNSA. With 3 bases clipped from V and 0 bases from J, the junction kept 5 bases outside the gene matches. There are 16 residues in the CDR3. The CDR3 loop reads CASSFSTGGSTDTQYF. The DNA of the CDR3 is TGTGCCAGCAGCTTTTCAACAGGGGGAAGCACAGATACGCAGTATTTT.

The chain couples TRBV20-1 to TRBJ2-1, with TRBD2 identical over 10 bases. The CDR3 loop spans 16 amino acids. V was pared by 0 bases and J by 10 bases, with 12 bases of the junction left unmatched. The V gene's germline CDR1 is DFQATT and CDR2 SNEGSKA (reference sequence). For the CDR3, the DNA is TGCAGTGCTAGAGATGTGCCGAGCGGGAGGGCCAGGGAGCAGTTCTTC. This codes for CSARDVPSGRAREQFF.